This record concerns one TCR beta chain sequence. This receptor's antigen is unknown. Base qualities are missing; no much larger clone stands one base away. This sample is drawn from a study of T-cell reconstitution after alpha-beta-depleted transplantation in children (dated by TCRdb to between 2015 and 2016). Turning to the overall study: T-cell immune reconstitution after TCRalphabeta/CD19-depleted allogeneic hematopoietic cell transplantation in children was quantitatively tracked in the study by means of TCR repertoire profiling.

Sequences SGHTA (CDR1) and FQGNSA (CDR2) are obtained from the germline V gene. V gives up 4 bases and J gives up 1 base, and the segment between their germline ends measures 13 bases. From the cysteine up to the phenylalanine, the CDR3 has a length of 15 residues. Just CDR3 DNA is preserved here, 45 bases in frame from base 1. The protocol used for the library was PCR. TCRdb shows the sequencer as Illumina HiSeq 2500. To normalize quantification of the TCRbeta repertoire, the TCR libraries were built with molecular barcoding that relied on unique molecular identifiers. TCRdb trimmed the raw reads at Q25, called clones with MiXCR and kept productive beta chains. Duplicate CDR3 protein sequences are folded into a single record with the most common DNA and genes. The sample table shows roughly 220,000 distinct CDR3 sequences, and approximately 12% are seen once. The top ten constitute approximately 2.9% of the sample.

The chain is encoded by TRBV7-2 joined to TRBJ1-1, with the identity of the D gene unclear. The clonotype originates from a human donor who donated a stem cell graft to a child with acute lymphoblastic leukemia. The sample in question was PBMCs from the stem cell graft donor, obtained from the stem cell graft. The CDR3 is CASSYSLTQNTEAFF. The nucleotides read TGTGCCAGCAGCTACAGTCTTACCCAGAACACTGAAGCTTTCTTT.